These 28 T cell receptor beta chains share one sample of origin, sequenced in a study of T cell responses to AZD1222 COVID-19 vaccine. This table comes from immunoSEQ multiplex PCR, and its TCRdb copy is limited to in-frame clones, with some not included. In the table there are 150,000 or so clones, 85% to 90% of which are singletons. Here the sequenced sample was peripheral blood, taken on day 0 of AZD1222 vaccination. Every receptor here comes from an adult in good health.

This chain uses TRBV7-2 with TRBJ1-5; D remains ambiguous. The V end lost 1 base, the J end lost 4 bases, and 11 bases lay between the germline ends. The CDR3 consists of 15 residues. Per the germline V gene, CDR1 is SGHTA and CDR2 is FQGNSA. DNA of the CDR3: TGTGCCAGCAGCTTAGAATTAGGGTCGAATCAGCCCCAGCATTTT. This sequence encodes CASSLELGSNQPQHF.

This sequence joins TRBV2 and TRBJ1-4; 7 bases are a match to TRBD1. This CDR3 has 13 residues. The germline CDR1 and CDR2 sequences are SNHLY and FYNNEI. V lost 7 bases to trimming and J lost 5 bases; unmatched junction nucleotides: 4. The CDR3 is CASTGQANEKLFF. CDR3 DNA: TGTGCCAGCACTGGACAGGCGAATGAAAAACTGTTTTTT.

CDR3 DNA sequence: TGTGCCAGTAGTTATGCGGGGCTCAATGAGCAGTTCTTC. Translated, it gives CASSYAGLNEQFF. The chain uses TRBV19 and TRBJ2-1; TRBD2 is a possible D gene (6 bases). This CDR3 has 13 residues. The V and J ends lost 5 bases and 6 bases respectively, with 11 bases between them. The V gene's germline CDR1 is LNHDA and CDR2 SQIVND (reference sequence).

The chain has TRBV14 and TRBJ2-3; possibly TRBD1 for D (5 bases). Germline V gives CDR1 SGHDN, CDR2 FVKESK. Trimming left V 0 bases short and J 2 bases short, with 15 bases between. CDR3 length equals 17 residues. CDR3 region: CASSQDRSGPLTDTQYF. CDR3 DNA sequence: TGTGCCAGCAGCCAAGATCGATCAGGGCCGCTCACAGATACGCAGTATTTT. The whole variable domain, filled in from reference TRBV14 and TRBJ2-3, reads EAGVTQFPSHSVIEKGQTVTLRCDPISGHDNLYWYRRVMGKEIKFLLHFVKESKQDESGMPNNRFLAERTGGTYSTLKVQPAELEDSGVYFCASSQDRSGPLTDTQYFGPGTRLTVL.

CDR3 DNA: TGTGCCAGCAGCCCCGACCCGACTAGCGGGGAAAAGACCCAGTACTTC. Translating it yields CASSPDPTSGEKTQYF. The chain has TRBV5-4 and TRBJ2-5; the match to TRBD2 covers 11 bases. The junction had 11 bases not matched to a gene; V was cut back by 4 bases and J by 6 bases. CDR3 length: 16 amino acids. CDR1 is SGHNT, CDR2 YYREEE, per germline (reference sequence).

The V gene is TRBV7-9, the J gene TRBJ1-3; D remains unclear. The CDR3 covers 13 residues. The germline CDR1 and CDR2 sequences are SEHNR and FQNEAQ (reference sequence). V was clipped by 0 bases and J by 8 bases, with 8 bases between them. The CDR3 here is CASSLAGPDTIYF. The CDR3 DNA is TGTGCCAGCAGCTTAGCAGGTCCCGACACCATATATTTT.

CDR3: CASSFLPSYEQYF. In DNA, the CDR3 is TGTGCCAGCAGTTTTCTCCCCTCATACGAGCAGTACTTC. This chain uses TRBV27 with TRBJ2-7, with D unresolved. There are 13 residues in the CDR3. From germline, CDR1 is MNHEY and CDR2 SMNVEV (reference sequence). The V and J ends lost 3 bases and 4 bases respectively, with 10 bases between them.

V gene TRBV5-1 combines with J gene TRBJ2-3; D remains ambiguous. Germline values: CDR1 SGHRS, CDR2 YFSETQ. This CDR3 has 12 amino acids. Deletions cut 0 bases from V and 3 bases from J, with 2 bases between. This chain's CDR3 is CASSLVTDTQYF. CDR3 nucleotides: TGCGCCAGCAGCTTGGTAACAGATACGCAGTATTTT.

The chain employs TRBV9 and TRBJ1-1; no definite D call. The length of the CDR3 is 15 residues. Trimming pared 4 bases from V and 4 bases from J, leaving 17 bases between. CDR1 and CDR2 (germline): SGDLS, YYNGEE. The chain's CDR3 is CASSPTPDPSTEAFF. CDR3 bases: TGTGCCAGCAGCCCCACCCCGGACCCCAGCACTGAAGCTTTCTTT. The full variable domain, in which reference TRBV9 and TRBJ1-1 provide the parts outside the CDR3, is DSGVTQTPKHLITATGQRVTLRCSPRSGDLSVYWYQQSLDQGLQFLIQYYNGEERAKGNILERFSAQQFPDLHSELNLSSLELGDSALYFCASSPTPDPSTEAFFGQGTRLTVV.

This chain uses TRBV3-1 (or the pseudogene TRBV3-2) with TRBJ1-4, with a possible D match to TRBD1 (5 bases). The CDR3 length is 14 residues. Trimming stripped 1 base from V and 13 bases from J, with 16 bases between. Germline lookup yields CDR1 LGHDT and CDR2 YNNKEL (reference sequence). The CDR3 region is CASSQGGTRGGLFF. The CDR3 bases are TGTGCCAGCAGCCAAGGGGGGACCCGCGGGGGACTGTTTTTT.

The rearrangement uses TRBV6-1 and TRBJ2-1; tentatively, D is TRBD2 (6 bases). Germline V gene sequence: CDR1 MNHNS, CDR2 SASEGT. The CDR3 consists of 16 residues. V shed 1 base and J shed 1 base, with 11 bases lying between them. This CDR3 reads CASSEGTGLSYNEQFF. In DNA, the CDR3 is TGTGCCAGCAGTGAAGGGACGGGACTTTCCTACAATGAGCAGTTCTTC.

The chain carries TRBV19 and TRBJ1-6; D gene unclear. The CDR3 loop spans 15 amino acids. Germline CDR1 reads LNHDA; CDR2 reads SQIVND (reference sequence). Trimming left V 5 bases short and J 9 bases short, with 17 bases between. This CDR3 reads CASSLNLDGGSPLHF. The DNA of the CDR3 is TGTGCCAGTAGTCTCAATCTTGATGGAGGTTCACCCCTCCACTTT.

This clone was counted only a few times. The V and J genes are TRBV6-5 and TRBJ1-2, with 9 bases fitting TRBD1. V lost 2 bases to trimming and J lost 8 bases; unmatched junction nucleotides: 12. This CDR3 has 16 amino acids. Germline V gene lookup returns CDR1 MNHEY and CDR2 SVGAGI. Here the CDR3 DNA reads TGTGCCAGCAGTTACCTTCCAGCCGGGACAGGGATCGGCTACACCTTC. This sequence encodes CASSYLPAGTGIGYTF.

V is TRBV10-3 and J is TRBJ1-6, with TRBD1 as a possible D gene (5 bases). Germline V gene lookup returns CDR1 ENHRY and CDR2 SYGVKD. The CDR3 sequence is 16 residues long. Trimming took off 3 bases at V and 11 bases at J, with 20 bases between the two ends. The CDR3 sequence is CAISEPSLGAGTPLHF. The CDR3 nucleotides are TGTGCCATCAGTGAACCTTCCCTTGGGGCAGGAACACCCCTCCACTTT.

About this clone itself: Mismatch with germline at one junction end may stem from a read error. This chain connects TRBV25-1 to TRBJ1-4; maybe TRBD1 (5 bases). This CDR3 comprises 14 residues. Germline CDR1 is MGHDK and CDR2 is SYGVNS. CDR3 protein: CASSDFGTSEKLFF. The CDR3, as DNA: TGTGCCAGCAGTGATTTCGGGACTAGTGAAAAACTGTTTTTT.

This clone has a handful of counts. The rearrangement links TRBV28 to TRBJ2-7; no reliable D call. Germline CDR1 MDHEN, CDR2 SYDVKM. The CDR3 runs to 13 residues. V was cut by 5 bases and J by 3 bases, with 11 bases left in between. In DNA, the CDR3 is TGTGCCAGCAGTGGCTCAGGCGGCTACGAGCAGTACGTC. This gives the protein CASSGSGGYEQYV.

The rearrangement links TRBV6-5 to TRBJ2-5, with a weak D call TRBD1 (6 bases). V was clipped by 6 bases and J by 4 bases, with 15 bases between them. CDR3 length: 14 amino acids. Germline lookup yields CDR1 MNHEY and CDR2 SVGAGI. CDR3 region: CASRAGVRGETQYF. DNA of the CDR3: TGTGCCAGCAGAGCCGGGGTCAGGGGAGAGACCCAGTACTTC.

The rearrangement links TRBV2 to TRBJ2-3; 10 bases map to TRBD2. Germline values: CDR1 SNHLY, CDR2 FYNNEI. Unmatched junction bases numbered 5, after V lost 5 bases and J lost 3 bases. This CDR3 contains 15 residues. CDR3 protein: CASSPWTSGTDTQYF. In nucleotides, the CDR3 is TGTGCCAGCAGTCCATGGACTAGCGGAACAGATACGCAGTATTTT.

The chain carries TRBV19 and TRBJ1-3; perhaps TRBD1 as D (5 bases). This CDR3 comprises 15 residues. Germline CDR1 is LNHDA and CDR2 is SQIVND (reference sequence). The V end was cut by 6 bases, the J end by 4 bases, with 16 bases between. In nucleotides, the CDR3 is TGTGCCAGTAGCCCAGGGTATTCTTCGGGAAACACCATATATTTT. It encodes CASSPGYSSGNTIYF.

CDR3 residues: CASSKTGTFQETQYF. The CDR3 nucleotides are TGTGCCAGCAGCAAGACAGGGACATTTCAAGAGACCCAGTACTTC. The J gene is TRBJ2-5, the V gene TRBV5-5; TRBD1 matches 7 bases. The germline CDR1 and CDR2 sequences are SGHKS and YYEKEE (reference sequence). Trimming took 4 bases from V and 2 from J; bases not matched to a gene: 8. The CDR3 is 15 residues long.

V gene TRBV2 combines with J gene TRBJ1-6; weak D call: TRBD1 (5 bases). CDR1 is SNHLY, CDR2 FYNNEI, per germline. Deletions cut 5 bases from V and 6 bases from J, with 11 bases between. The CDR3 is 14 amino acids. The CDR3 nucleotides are TGTGCCAGCAGTCAGACAGAGCTTAATTCACCCCTCCACTTT. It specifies CASSQTELNSPLHF.

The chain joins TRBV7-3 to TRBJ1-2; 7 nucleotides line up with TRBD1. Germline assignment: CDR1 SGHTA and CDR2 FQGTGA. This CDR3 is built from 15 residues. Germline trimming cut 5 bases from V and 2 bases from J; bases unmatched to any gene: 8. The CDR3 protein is CASSPRLQGNYGYTF. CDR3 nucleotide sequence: TGTGCCAGCAGCCCACGCTTACAGGGGAACTATGGCTACACCTTC. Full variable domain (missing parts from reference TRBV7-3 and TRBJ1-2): GAGVSQTPSNKVTEKGKYVELRCDPISGHTALYWYRQSLGQGPEFLIYFQGTGAADDSGLPNDRFFAVRPEGSVSTLKIQRTERGDSAVYLCASSPRLQGNYGYTFGSGTRLTVV.

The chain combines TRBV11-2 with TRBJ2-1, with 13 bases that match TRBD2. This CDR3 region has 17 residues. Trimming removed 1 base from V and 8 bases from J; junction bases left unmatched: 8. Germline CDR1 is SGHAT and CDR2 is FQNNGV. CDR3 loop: CASSLGPTSGRVHEQFF. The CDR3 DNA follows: TGTGCCAGCAGCTTAGGCCCCACTAGCGGGAGGGTCCATGAGCAGTTCTTC. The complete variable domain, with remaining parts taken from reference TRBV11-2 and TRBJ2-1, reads EAGVAQSPRYKIIEKRQSVAFWCNPISGHATLYWYQQILGQGPKLLIQFQNNGVVDDSQLPKDRFSAERLKGVDSTLKIQPAKLEDSAVYLCASSLGPTSGRVHEQFFGPGTRLTVL.

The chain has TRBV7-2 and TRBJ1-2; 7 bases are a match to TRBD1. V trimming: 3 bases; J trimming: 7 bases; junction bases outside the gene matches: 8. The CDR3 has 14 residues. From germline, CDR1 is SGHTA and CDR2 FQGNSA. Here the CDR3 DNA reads TGTGCCAGCAGCTTCGACAGGGTTAACAGTGGCTACACCTTC. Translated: CASSFDRVNSGYTF.

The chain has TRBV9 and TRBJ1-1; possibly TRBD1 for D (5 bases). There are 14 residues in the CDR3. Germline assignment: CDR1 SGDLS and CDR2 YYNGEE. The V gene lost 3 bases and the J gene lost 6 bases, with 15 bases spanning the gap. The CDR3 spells CASSGRVGGSEAFF. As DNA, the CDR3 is TGTGCCAGCAGCGGGAGAGTGGGGGGTTCTGAAGCTTTCTTT. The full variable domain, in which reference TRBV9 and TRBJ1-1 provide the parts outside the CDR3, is DSGVTQTPKHLITATGQRVTLRCSPRSGDLSVYWYQQSLDQGLQFLIQYYNGEERAKGNILERFSAQQFPDLHSELNLSSLELGDSALYFCASSGRVGGSEAFFGQGTRLTVV.

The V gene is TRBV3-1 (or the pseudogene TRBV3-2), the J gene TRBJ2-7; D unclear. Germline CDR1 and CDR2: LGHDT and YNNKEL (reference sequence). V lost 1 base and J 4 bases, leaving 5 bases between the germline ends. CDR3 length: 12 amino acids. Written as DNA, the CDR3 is TGTGCCAGCAGCCAAGTCGGGTACGAGCAGTACTTC. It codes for CASSQVGYEQYF.

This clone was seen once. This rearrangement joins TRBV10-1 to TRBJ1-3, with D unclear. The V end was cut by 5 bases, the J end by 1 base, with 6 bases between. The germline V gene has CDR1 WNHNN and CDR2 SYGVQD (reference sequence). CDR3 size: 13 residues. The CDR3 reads CASSRGSGNTIYF. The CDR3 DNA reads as TGCGCCAGCAGTCGAGGGTCTGGAAACACCATATATTTT.

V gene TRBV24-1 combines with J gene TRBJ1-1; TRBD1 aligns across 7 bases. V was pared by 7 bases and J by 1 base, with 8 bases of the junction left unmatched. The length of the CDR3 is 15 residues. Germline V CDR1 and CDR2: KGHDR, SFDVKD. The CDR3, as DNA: TGTGCCACCAGATCTTCAGGGGGAGGGAACACTGAAGCTTTCTTT. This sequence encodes CATRSSGGGNTEAFF.